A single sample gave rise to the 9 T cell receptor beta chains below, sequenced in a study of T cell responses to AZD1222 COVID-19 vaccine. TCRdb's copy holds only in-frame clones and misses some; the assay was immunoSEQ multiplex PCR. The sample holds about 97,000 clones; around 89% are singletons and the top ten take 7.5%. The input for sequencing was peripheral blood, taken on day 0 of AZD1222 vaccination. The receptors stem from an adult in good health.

CDR3 coding DNA: TGTGCCAGTAGTCCCCGGGACGGGAGAAACTATGGCTACACCTTC. Its protein is CASSPRDGRNYGYTF. The genes are TRBV19 and TRBJ1-2; D is possibly TRBD1 (5 bases). Looked up from germline, CDR1 is LNHDA and CDR2 is SQIVND (reference sequence). The CDR3 spans 15 residues. Trimming removed 5 bases at V and 2 bases at J, with 15 bases between.

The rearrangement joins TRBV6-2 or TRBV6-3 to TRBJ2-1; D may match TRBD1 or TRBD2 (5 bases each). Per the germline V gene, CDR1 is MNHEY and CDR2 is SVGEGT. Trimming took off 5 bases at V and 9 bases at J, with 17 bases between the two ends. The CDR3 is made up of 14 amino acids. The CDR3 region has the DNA TGTGCCAGCAGTCCAAGGGACCTTACCCTTGAGCAGTTCTTC. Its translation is CASSPRDLTLEQFF.

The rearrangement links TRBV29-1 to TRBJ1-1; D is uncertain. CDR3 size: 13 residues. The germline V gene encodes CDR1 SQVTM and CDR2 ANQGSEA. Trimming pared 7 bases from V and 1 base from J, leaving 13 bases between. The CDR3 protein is CSATIGANTEAFF. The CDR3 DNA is TGCAGCGCCACAATCGGAGCGAACACTGAAGCTTTCTTT.

For the CDR3, the DNA is TGTGCCAGCAGCGAGGACAGGCGAACTGAAGCTTTCTTT. This sequence encodes CASSEDRRTEAFF. The gene calls are TRBV7-3 and TRBJ1-1; TRBD1 matches 7 bases. Germline V lookup: CDR1 SGHTA, CDR2 FQGTGA. J gave up 5 bases and V 5 bases, and 5 bases lay outside the gene matches. The CDR3 is 13 residues long.

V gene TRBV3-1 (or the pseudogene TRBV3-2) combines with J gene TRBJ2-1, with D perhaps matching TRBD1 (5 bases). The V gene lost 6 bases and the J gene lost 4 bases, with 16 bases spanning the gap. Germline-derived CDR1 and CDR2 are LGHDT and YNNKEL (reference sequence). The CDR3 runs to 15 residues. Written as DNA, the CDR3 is TGTGCCAGCAGTCAAACAAGGGGCGCGTACAATGAGCAGTTCTTC. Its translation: CASSQTRGAYNEQFF.

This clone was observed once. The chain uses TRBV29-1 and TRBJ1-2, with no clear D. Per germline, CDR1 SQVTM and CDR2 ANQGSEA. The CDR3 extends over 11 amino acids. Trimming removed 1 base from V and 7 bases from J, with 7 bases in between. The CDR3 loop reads CSVEVGGGYTF. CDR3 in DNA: TGCAGCGTTGAAGTAGGAGGTGGCTACACCTTC.

The CDR3 is CSVDNQGSYEQYF. Here the CDR3 DNA reads TGCAGCGTTGATAATCAGGGGTCCTACGAGCAGTACTTC. This rearrangement joins TRBV29-1 to TRBJ2-7, with D perhaps matching TRBD1 (6 bases). The V end lost 3 bases, the J end lost 1 base, and 10 bases lay between the germline ends. CDR3 length: 13 amino acids. Germline CDR1 is SQVTM and CDR2 is ANQGSEA.

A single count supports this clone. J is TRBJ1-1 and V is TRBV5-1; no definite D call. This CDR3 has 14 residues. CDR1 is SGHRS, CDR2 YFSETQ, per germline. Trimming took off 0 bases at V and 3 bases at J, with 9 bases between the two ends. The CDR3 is CASSLAAADTEAFF. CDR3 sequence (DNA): TGCGCCAGCAGCTTGGCCGCAGCGGACACTGAAGCTTTCTTT.

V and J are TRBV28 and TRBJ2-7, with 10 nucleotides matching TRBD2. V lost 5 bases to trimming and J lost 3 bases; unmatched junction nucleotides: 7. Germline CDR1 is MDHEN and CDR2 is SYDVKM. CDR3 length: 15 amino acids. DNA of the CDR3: TGTGCCAGCAGTACACCGGCTAGCGGGAGCTACGAGCAGTACTTC. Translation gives CASSTPASGSYEQYF.